The T cell receptor beta chain under discussion was sequenced for a study of cytomegalovirus exposure and HLA in healthy donors. Broader study findings: HLA restriction was apparent for most CMV-associated TCR beta chains in a later analysis.

60 Vbeta and 13 Jbeta primers were used in PCR. Only in-frame clones appear in the TCRdb table, and some are missing; sequencing was by immunoSEQ multiplex PCR. The sample lists tens of thousands of clones, under 85% occurring once. CDR1 is SNHLY and CDR2 is FYNNEI in the germline V gene. The CDR3 loop spans 12 amino acids. J was trimmed by 4 bases and V by 11 bases; bases with no gene match: 8. As regards this clone: The target antigen is unknown.

V and J are TRBV2 and TRBJ2-7, with TRBD2 identical over 7 bases. Sequences were obtained from PBMCs. The source is a man aged 25-40 years in good health and CMV-seronegative. Here the CDR3 reads CAGRERSYEQYF. The DNA for the CDR3 is TGTGCCGGGCGGGAGAGAAGTTACGAGCAGTACTTC.